Below are 7 T cell receptor beta chains sequenced from a single sample in a study of T cell clonality in common variable immunodeficiency. Method: immunoSEQ multiplex PCR; TCRdb's copy keeps in-frame clones and lacks some. Sampling found 40,000 to 45,000 clones, none seen once. The material sequenced was peripheral blood mononuclear cells. These receptor sequences come from a person aged 18 to 70 in good health.

This clone was seen at least ten times. The CDR3 is cut off 3 residues early in the read; its end comes from the germline J gene. J is TRBJ2-7 and V is TRBV4-1; 9 bases align to TRBD2. J lost 4 bases, V lost 2 bases, and 6 bases had no gene match. The germline gives CDR1 MGHRA, CDR2 YSYEKL. The CDR3 runs to 15 residues. CDR3 bases read: TGCGCCAGCAGCCAATTTGGACTAGCGAAATACGAG. Its translation is CASSQFGLAKYE. The entire CDR3 reads CASSQFGLAKYEQYF.

This clone was recorded many times. The CDR3 end falls 3 residues outside the read, so it is completed with the germline J gene. This chain links TRBV7-9 with TRBJ2-5, with a possible D match to TRBD2 (6 bases). Germline CDR1 is SEHNR and CDR2 is FQNEAQ (reference sequence). The CDR3 runs to 15 residues. Between the trimmed V and J ends, which lost 5 bases and 1 base, there was a span of 14 bases. CDR3 DNA (partial): TGTGCCAGCAGCCCCGGGGGTGGATCCCAAGAGACC. Protein sequence: CASSPGGGSQET. The full CDR3 protein is CASSPGGGSQETQYF.

The sample holds many counts of this clone. Read coverage stops 3 residues before the CDR3 terminus; the germline J gene supplies the remainder. The chain joins TRBV7-2 to TRBJ1-4, with D maybe TRBD1 (5 bases). Germline V lookup: CDR1 SGHTA, CDR2 FQGNSA. Trimming cost V 3 bases and J 10 bases, with 15 bases left between them. CDR3 length equals 14 residues. The sequenced part of the CDR3 DNA is TGTGCCAGCAGCTTGATGCAGACGCAGGGAAAA. Translation gives CASSLMQTQGK. The complete CDR3 reads CASSLMQTQGKLFF.

This clone showed up many times. The read halts 3 residues ahead of the CDR3 end, with the missing end drawn from the germline J gene. The chain links TRBV27 to TRBJ2-1, with D perhaps matching TRBD2 (7 bases). This CDR3 has 17 residues. Germline V gives CDR1 MNHEY, CDR2 SMNVEV (reference sequence). The V and J ends lost 4 bases and 8 bases respectively, with 24 bases between them. Here the CDR3 reads CASSSKGLWGGLDEQFF. The covered CDR3 bases are TGTGCCAGCAGTTCAAAGGGGTTGTGGGGGGGGCTAGATGAG.

This clone was recorded many times. The CDR3 end lies 3 residues beyond the end of the read and is filled in from the germline J gene. This sequence joins TRBV10-3 and TRBJ2-3, with 9 bases identical to TRBD2. Germline V CDR1 and CDR2: ENHRY, SYGVKD. J lost 0 bases, V lost 0 bases, and 7 bases had no gene match. The CDR3 has 18 amino acids. The CDR3: CAISESWLAGTSTDTQYF. CDR3 DNA (partial): TGTGCCATCAGTGAGTCTTGGCTAGCGGGGACTAGCACAGATACG.

This clone was counted many times. The read stops 3 residues short of the end of the CDR3; the missing end is completed from the germline J gene. The chain carries TRBV20-1 and TRBJ2-7, with 12 bases matching TRBD1. Germline CDR1 is DFQATT and CDR2 is SNEGSKA (reference sequence). The ends lost 3 bases at V and 6 bases at J; junction bases unmatched: 9. The CDR3 spans 15 residues. The covered CDR3 bases are TGCAGTGCTAGTTCGATTCGGGACAGGGGGCTCGAG. It encodes CSASSIRDRGLE. The complete CDR3 reads CSASSIRDRGLEQYF.

This clone was seen many times. CDR3 DNA, as far as it was read: TGTGCCAGCAGCCCGACTAGAGGCGAGACC. Protein sequence: CASSPTRGET. The full CDR3 sequence reads CASSPTRGETQYF. This chain uses TRBV7-9 with TRBJ2-5, with a weak D call TRBD2 (6 bases). Read data end 3 residues before the CDR3 end; the end is taken from the germline J gene. CDR3 size: 13 residues. Germline V gene lookup returns CDR1 SEHNR and CDR2 FQNEAQ (reference sequence). Trimming left V 5 bases short and J 5 bases short, with 12 bases between.